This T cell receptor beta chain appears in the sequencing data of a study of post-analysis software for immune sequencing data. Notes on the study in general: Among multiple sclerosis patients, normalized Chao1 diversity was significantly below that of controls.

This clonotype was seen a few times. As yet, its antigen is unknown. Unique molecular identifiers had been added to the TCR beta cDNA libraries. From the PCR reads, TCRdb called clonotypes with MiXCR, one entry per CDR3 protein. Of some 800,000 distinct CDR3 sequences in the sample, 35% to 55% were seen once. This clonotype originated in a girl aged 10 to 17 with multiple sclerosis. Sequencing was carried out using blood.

The CDR3 DNA follows: TGCAGTGCTAGGAAACTTGGAGAGCAGTTCTTC. Amino acid sequence: CSARKLGEQFF. V usage is TRBV20-1 and J usage is TRBJ2-1; no reliable D call. Germline CDR1 is DFQATT and CDR2 is SNEGSKA (reference sequence). Between the trimmed V and J ends, which lost 3 bases and 10 bases, there was a span of 10 bases. CDR3 length: 11 amino acids.